This T cell receptor (beta chain) was profiled in a study of T cells in Graves' hyperthyroidism and ophthalmopathy. What was amplified from RNA transcripts were TCR beta CDR3 regions. First-round RT-PCR targeting the TCR CDR3 was performed with the HTBI primer set. MiXCR was run by TCRdb on the multiplex PCR reads, yielding one entry per CDR3 protein. The sample lists 550,000 to 650,000 distinct CDR3 sequences, 14% occurring once. V lost 0 bases, J lost 5 bases, and 8 bases stayed unmatched. This CDR3 region has 16 residues. From germline, CDR1 is KGHSH and CDR2 LQKENI. This sequence was found in a woman aged 40 to 55 with Graves' hyperthyroidism. This chain links TRBV18 with TRBJ1-1; TRBD1 matches 8 bases. Sequencing was performed on blood. CDR3 DNA: TGTGCCAGCTCACCACCGTCACTCCAGGGGGCGACTGAAGCTTTCTTT. Translating it yields CASSPPSLQGATEAFF. Together with reference TRBV18 and TRBJ1-1, the CDR3 gives the full variable domain: NAGVMQNPRHLVRRRGQEARLRCSPMKGHSHVYWYRQLPEEGLKFMVYLQKENIIDESGMPKERFSAEFPKEGPSILRIQQVVRGDSAAYFCASSPPSLQGATEAFFGQGTRLTVV.